Presented here are 8 T cell receptor beta chains from one specimen sequenced in a study of siplizumab effects on memory and regulatory T cells. Produced via immunoSEQ multiplex PCR; TCRdb's table is partial and in-frame only. The sample consists of around 100,000 clones, approximately 94% of them appearing once. Sequencing was performed on Tregs sorted from blood. Receptor source: a human donor in good health.

This clone was observed once. This chain links TRBV2 with TRBJ2-6, with D tentatively TRBD2 (5 bases). The germline V gene has CDR1 SNHLY and CDR2 FYNNEI. V lost 6 bases, J lost 0 bases, and 9 bases lay in between. The CDR3 loop spans 15 amino acids. As DNA, the CDR3 is TGTGCCAGCAGACTCGGGGACTCTGGGGCCAACGTCCTGACTTTC. This translates into CASRLGDSGANVLTF. The full variable domain, with the rest looked up from reference TRBV2 and TRBJ2-6, is EPEVTQTPSHQVTQMGQEVILRCVPISNHLYFYWYRQILGQKVEFLVSFYNNEISEKSEIFDDQFSVERPDGSNFTLKIRSTKLEDSAMYFCASRLGDSGANVLTFGAGSRLTVL.

This clone was recorded once. The rearrangement links TRBV11-3 to TRBJ2-2, with unresolved D. Germline lookup yields CDR1 SGHNT and CDR2 YENEEA. The CDR3 is 14 amino acids. Trimming shortened V by 0 bases and J by 6 bases, and 8 bases separated the two germline ends. The CDR3 spells CASSLDVGSGELFF. The CDR3 DNA is TGTGCCAGCAGCTTAGATGTGGGGTCCGGGGAGCTGTTTTTT.

The gene calls are TRBV4-2 and TRBJ1-5; D possibly corresponds to TRBD1 (6 bases). The V and J ends lost 0 bases and 4 bases respectively, with 10 bases between them. Germline V gives CDR1 LGHNA, CDR2 YNFKEQ. The CDR3 is 15 residues long. CDR3 sequence (DNA): TGTGCCAGCAGCCAAGATTACAGGGTTAATCAGCCCCAGCATTTT. Translating gives CASSQDYRVNQPQHF.

The chain carries TRBV4-1 and TRBJ2-1; possible D gene TRBD2, 6 bases. The CDR3 extends over 15 amino acids. The germline V and J ends were trimmed by 1 base and 6 bases, with 13 bases remaining between them. Germline-derived CDR1 and CDR2 are MGHRA and YSYEKL. The CDR3: CASSQGDWPRNEQFF. The CDR3 nucleotides are TGCGCCAGCAGCCAAGGGGACTGGCCCCGCAATGAGCAGTTCTTC.

The chain carries TRBV11-2 and TRBJ2-3; the D is unclear. There are 13 residues in the CDR3. The ends were cut back, 3 bases at V and 5 bases at J, with 9 bases in the middle. The V gene's germline CDR1 is SGHAT and CDR2 FQNNGV. CDR3 residues: CASSLTFQDTQYF. Here the CDR3 DNA reads TGTGCCAGCAGCTTGACGTTCCAAGATACGCAGTATTTT.

The genes are TRBV7-3 and TRBJ1-6; weak D call: TRBD1 (5 bases). This CDR3 has 15 residues. Per the germline V gene, CDR1 is SGHTA and CDR2 is FQGTGA. Trimming shortened V by 5 bases and J by 7 bases, and 15 bases separated the two germline ends. The CDR3 spells CASSREGSRNSPLHF. The CDR3 DNA follows: TGTGCCAGCAGCAGAGAGGGGAGTCGAAATTCACCCCTCCACTTT.

J is TRBJ2-1 and V is TRBV4-2; no firm D call. The CDR3 spans 16 residues. Trimming cost V 4 bases and J 5 bases, with 18 bases left between them. Germline V gene data show CDR1 as LGHNA and CDR2 as YNFKEQ. The CDR3 bases are TGTGCCAGCAGCCTGACCCGGACGGTGAACCACAATGAGCAGTTCTTC. Amino acids: CASSLTRTVNHNEQFF.

CDR3 loop: CASSPEYRRNYGYTF. As DNA, the CDR3 is TGTGCCAGCTCACCAGAATACAGGCGCAACTATGGCTACACCTTC. V gene TRBV18 combines with J gene TRBJ1-2; maybe TRBD1 (5 bases). This CDR3 spans 15 amino acids. V lost 2 bases to trimming and J lost 2 bases, with 12 bases between them. The germline V gene encodes CDR1 KGHSH and CDR2 LQKENI.